This TCR beta chain came from a study of beta chain features in type 1 diabetes. Study summary: The study found patients and healthy donors alike in age, gender and cell yields. Summed over all samples, the examined sorted cells came to 107,917,701. The study's findings and limits: Moderately but significantly shorter TCRB CDR3s were found in Type 1 diabetes patients in all four CD4+ subsets.

This clone was detected only a few times. The target antigen is unknown. Via CD45RO/CCR7/CD25/CD127/CD95/CD27, cells of the CD4+ naive, central memory, regulatory and stem cell-like memory subsets were sorted. With 3 bases removed from V and 7 bases from J, the gap between germline ends came to 13 bases. Looked up from germline, CDR1 is LNHDA and CDR2 is SQIVND (reference sequence). The CDR3 has 14 amino acids. Reverse transcribing all isolated RNA meant expressed TCRB transcripts were sequenced. The data were produced by immunoSEQ multiplex PCR, yet TCRdb's version contains in-frame clones alone and is incomplete. Seen here are 300,000 to 400,000 clones, about 10% observed once, and the top ten hold around 0.66%.

The sample comprised central memory CD4+ T cells from blood. The clonotype was recovered from a man in his thirties or forties with type 1 diabetes. The rearrangement links TRBV19 to TRBJ1-3; D possibly corresponds to TRBD1 (5 bases). The DNA for the CDR3 is TGTGCCAGTAGTATGGCCAGGGCGCGGAACACCATATATTTT. Amino acids: CASSMARARNTIYF.